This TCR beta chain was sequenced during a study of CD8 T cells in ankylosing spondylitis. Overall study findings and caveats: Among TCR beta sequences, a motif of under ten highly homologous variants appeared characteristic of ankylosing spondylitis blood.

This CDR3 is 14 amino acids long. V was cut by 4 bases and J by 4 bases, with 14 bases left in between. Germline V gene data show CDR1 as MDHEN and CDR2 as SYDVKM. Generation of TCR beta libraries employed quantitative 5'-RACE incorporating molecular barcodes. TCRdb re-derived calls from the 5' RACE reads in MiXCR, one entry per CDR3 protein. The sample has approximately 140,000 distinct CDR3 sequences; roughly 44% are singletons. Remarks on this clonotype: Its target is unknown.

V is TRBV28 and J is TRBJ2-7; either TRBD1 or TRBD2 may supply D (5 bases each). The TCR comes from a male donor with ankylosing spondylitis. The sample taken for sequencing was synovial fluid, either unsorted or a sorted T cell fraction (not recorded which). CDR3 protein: CASSWRGAIYEQYF. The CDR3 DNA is TGTGCCAGCAGTTGGAGAGGGGCCATATACGAGCAGTACTTC.